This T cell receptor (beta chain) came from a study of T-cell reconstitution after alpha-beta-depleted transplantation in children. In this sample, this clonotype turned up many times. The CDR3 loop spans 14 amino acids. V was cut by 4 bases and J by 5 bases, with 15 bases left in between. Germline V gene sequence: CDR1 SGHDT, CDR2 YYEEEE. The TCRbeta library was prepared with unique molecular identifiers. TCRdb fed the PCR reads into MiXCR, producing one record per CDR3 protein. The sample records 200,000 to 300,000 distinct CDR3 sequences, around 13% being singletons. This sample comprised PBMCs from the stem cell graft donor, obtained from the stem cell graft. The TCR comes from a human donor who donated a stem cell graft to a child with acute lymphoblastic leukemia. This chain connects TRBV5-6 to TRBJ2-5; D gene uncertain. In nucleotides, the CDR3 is TGTGCCAGCAGCCCCCGGGCCCGGGTGGAGACCCAGTACTTC. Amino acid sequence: CASSPRARVETQYF. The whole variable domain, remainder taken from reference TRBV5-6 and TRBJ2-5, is DAGVTQSPTHLIKTRGQQVTLRCSPKSGHDTVSWYQQALGQGPQFIFQYYEEEERQRGNFPDRFSGHQFPNYSSELNVNALLLGDSALYLCASSPRARVETQYFGPGTRLLVL.